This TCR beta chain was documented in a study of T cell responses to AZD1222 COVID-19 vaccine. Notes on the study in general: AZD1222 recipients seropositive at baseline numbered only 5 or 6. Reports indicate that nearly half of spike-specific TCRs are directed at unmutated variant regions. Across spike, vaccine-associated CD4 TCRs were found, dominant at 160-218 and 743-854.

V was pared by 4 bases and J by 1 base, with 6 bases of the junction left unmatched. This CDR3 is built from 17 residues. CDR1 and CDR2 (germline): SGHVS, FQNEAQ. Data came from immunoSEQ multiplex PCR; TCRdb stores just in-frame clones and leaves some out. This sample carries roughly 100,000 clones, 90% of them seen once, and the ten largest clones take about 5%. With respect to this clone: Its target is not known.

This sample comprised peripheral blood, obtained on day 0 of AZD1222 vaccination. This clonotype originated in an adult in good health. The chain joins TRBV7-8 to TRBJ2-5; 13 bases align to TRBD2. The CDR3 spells CASSYARLAGGQETQYF. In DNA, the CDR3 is TGTGCCAGCAGCTACGCGAGACTAGCGGGGGGCCAAGAGACCCAGTACTTC.